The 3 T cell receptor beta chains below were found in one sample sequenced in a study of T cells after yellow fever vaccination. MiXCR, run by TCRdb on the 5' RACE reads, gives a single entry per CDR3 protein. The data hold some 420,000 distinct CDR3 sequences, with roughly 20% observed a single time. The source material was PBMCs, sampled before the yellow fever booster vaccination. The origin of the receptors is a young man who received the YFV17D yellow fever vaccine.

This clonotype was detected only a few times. CDR3 protein: CASSVLDQETQYF. In DNA form, the CDR3 reads TGTGCCAGCAGCGTCTTGGACCAAGAGACCCAGTACTTC. The genes are TRBV9 and TRBJ2-5; D unclear. The germline V gene encodes CDR1 SGDLS and CDR2 YYNGEE. This CDR3 has 13 residues. The ends were cut back, 2 bases at V and 0 bases at J, with 5 bases in the middle.

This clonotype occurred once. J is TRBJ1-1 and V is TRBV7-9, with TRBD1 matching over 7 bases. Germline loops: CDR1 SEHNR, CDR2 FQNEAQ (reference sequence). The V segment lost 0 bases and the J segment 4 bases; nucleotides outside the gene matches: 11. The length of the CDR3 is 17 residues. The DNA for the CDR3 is TGTGCCAGCAGCTTAGCTAATAGGGACAGATTACCCACTGAAGCTTTCTTT. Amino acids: CASSLANRDRLPTEAFF.

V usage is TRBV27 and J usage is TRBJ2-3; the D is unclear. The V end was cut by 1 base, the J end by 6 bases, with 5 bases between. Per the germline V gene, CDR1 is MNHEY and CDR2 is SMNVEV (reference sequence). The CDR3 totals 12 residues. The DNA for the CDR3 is TGTGCCAGCAGTTTATTCGGGGATACGCAGTATTTT. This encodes CASSLFGDTQYF.